This passage covers 26 T cell receptor beta chains from one sample sequenced in a study of long-term antiretroviral therapy in people with HIV. Sequencing relied on immunoSEQ assay v3.0, run at survey level. Assay used: immunoSEQ multiplex PCR; TCRdb lists only in-frame clones, some missing. The sample carries tens of thousands of clones, roughly 80% recorded once. The sequences come from unsorted PBMCs, collected 0.3 years after starting antiretroviral therapy. The source is a man aged 40-55 years with HIV.

This sequence joins TRBV18 and TRBJ2-5; 8 nucleotides agree with TRBD2. V lost 6 bases to trimming and J lost 3 bases; unmatched junction nucleotides: 6. The CDR3 runs 14 residues. Germline V gene data show CDR1 as KGHSH and CDR2 as LQKENI. The CDR3, as DNA: TGTGCCAGCTCGCCGAGCGGGGGAAAAGAGACCCAGTACTTC. It codes for CASSPSGGKETQYF.

The J gene is TRBJ2-7, the V gene TRBV6-5, with 7 bases aligning to TRBD1. The length of the CDR3 is 12 residues. Losses at the gene ends were 4 bases for V and 6 bases for J; bases not matched to a gene: 3. Germline lookup yields CDR1 MNHEY and CDR2 SVGAGI. The CDR3 DNA sequence: TGTGCCAGCAGTTTCGACAGGGTCGAGCAGTACTTC. Amino acids: CASSFDRVEQYF.

This clone has just a few counts. The chain is built from TRBV7-3 and TRBJ2-3, with 12 bases matching TRBD2. The V and J ends lost 0 bases and 0 bases, in that order; junction bases with no gene match: 4. The CDR3 is 18 residues long. CDR1 is SGHTA, CDR2 FQGTGA, per germline. The DNA of the CDR3 is TGTGCCAGCAGCTTAACGGCTAGCGGGGGGGCCAGCACAGATACGCAGTATTTT. Encoded protein: CASSLTASGGASTDTQYF.

The chain employs TRBV6-4 and TRBJ2-4; 10 nucleotides agree with TRBD1. The CDR3 is 14 amino acids. From germline, CDR1 is MRHNA and CDR2 SNTAGT. Trimming cost V 0 bases and J 8 bases; bases outside gene matches: 1. The CDR3 here is CASSDSGTGDIQYF. The DNA of the CDR3 is TGTGCCAGCAGTGACTCGGGGACAGGGGACATTCAGTACTTC.

The chain couples TRBV7-9 to TRBJ2-7; the D is unclear. Looked up from germline, CDR1 is SEHNR and CDR2 is FQNEAQ (reference sequence). The CDR3 contains 12 residues. Deletions cut 3 bases from V and 0 bases from J, with 3 bases between. CDR3 amino acids: CASSFFSYEQYF. DNA of the CDR3: TGTGCCAGCAGCTTTTTCTCCTACGAGCAGTACTTC. The whole variable domain, remainder taken from reference TRBV7-9 and TRBJ2-7, is DTGVSQNPRHKITKRGQNVTFRCDPISEHNRLYWYRQTLGQGPEFLTYFQNEAQLEKSRLLSDRFSAERPKGSFSTLEIQRTEQGDSAMYLCASSFFSYEQYFGPGTRLTVT.

This sequence joins TRBV7-2 and TRBJ2-7, with D possibly being TRBD2 (5 bases). The CDR3 contains 13 residues. Germline lookup yields CDR1 SGHTA and CDR2 FQGNSA. V lost 0 bases, J lost 6 bases, and 9 bases lay in between. CDR3 bases: TGTGCCAGCAGCTTAGCGGGAGCCTTCGAGCAGTACTTC. This encodes CASSLAGAFEQYF.

V and J are TRBV7-9 and TRBJ1-2, with TRBD1 matching over 8 bases. Germline assignment: CDR1 SEHNR and CDR2 FQNEAQ (reference sequence). CDR3 length equals 15 residues. Trimming cost V 4 bases and J 13 bases; bases outside gene matches: 17. The CDR3 is CASSSGTGLYFPPTF. The CDR3 coding sequence is TGTGCCAGCAGCTCTGGGACAGGCCTATACTTCCCACCCACCTTC.

Here the CDR3 reads CASYQPSSYEQYF. Written as DNA, the CDR3 is TGTGCCAGCTACCAACCTTCGAGTTACGAGCAGTACTTC. V usage is TRBV6-1 and J usage is TRBJ2-7; D unclear. The germline gives CDR1 MNHNS, CDR2 SASEGT. This CDR3 contains 13 residues. Trimming shortened V by 8 bases and J by 4 bases, and 15 bases separated the two germline ends.

The chain couples TRBV7-6 to TRBJ1-1, with D possibly being TRBD1 (5 bases). The CDR3 loop spans 13 amino acids. CDR1 is SGHVS, CDR2 FNYEAQ, per germline. Trimming left V 0 bases short and J 10 bases short, with 12 bases between. The CDR3 DNA follows: TGTGCCAGCAGCTTAGCGAAGGGGAGAGGAGCTTTCTTT. Translated: CASSLAKGRGAFF.

The J gene is TRBJ1-6, the V gene TRBV7-2; no definite D call. V was cut by 3 bases and J by 6 bases, with 15 bases left in between. Germline CDR1 is SGHTA and CDR2 is FQGNSA. The CDR3 consists of 16 residues. The CDR3 DNA is TGTGCCAGCAGCTTGGAGTCAGTCCTTAGTAATTCACCCCTCCACTTT. As protein: CASSLESVLSNSPLHF.

The genes are TRBV19 and TRBJ2-7; D might be TRBD1 or TRBD2, each matching 5 bases. Germline V CDR1 and CDR2: LNHDA, SQIVND (reference sequence). This CDR3 has 15 amino acids. Trimming left V 3 bases short and J 3 bases short, with 15 bases between. CDR3 protein: CASSIFFGTDYEQYF. DNA for the CDR3: TGTGCCAGTAGTATTTTTTTCGGGACGGACTACGAGCAGTACTTC.

The rearrangement joins TRBV19 to TRBJ2-7, with 11 bases that match TRBD2. Trimming at V came to 3 bases and at J to 4 bases, leaving 5 bases not matched to a gene. Germline V CDR1 and CDR2: LNHDA, SQIVND (reference sequence). The CDR3 runs to 15 residues. Written as DNA, the CDR3 is TGTGCCAGTAGTATCGGACTAGCGGGTCCTTACGAGCAGTACTTC. Translating gives CASSIGLAGPYEQYF.

This chain uses TRBV19 with TRBJ2-7; D possibly matches TRBD1 or TRBD2 (5 bases each). The CDR3 contains 16 residues. Germline V gives CDR1 LNHDA, CDR2 SQIVND (reference sequence). Trimming removed 4 bases from V and 1 base from J, with 17 bases in between. The DNA of the CDR3 is TGTGCCAGTAGTAGCCAGGGACGCCTCGGGTCCTACGAGCAGTACTTC. This encodes CASSSQGRLGSYEQYF.

The rearrangement links TRBV7-9 to TRBJ2-4; unclear D gene. Germline V gene lookup returns CDR1 SEHNR and CDR2 FQNEAQ (reference sequence). Deletions cut 5 bases from V and 0 bases from J, with 17 bases between. The CDR3 has 17 residues. The chain's CDR3 is CASSLRSTPVAKNIQYF. The CDR3 nucleotides read TGTGCCAGCAGCCTCCGTTCGACTCCGGTAGCCAAAAACATTCAGTACTTC.

This chain connects TRBV4-1 to TRBJ2-1, with D unresolved. The CDR3 has 16 residues. The germline gives CDR1 MGHRA, CDR2 YSYEKL. The V gene lost 0 bases and the J gene lost 4 bases, with 13 bases spanning the gap. CDR3 loop: CASSQDSSNVYNEQFF. The CDR3 coding sequence is TGCGCCAGCAGCCAAGATTCGTCGAACGTTTACAATGAGCAGTTCTTC.

V is TRBV30 and J is TRBJ2-2; no clear D gene. Trimming shortened V by 1 base and J by 1 base, and 4 bases separated the two germline ends. The CDR3 length is 13 residues. Germline lookup yields CDR1 GTSNPN and CDR2 SVGIG (reference sequence). The CDR3 reads CAWSGGNTGELFF. The DNA of the CDR3 is TGTGCCTGGAGTGGGGGGAACACCGGGGAGCTGTTTTTT.

This clone was observed once. This sequence joins TRBV11-2 and TRBJ1-2; D call uncertain. Trimming left V 0 bases short and J 5 bases short, with 4 bases between. CDR3 length equals 12 residues. Germline CDR1 reads SGHAT; CDR2 reads FQNNGV. CDR3 amino acids: CASSLEGYGYTF. CDR3 DNA sequence: TGTGCCAGCAGCTTAGAGGGGTATGGCTACACCTTC.

The chain uses TRBV28 and TRBJ2-7, with TRBD2 as a possible D gene (5 bases). Germline V gene lookup returns CDR1 MDHEN and CDR2 SYDVKM. V was clipped by 4 bases and J by 7 bases, with 32 bases between them. This CDR3 has 19 amino acids. The CDR3 DNA reads as TGTGCCAGCAGTTCCGCCACGAGGTTCGGGGTAAAACCCTTGGGGGAGCAGTACTTC. As protein: CASSSATRFGVKPLGEQYF.

This clone was detected a few times. This sequence joins TRBV7-2 and TRBJ1-6; no clear D. The CDR3 runs to 12 residues. Germline assignment: CDR1 SGHTA and CDR2 FQGNSA. Between the trimmed V and J ends, which lost 8 bases and 7 bases, there was a span of 9 bases. The CDR3 sequence: CASRAPNSPLHF. The CDR3 nucleotides are TGTGCCAGCCGGGCCCCGAATTCACCCCTCCACTTT.

V gene TRBV4-3 combines with J gene TRBJ2-1; D not certain. From germline, CDR1 is LGHNA and CDR2 YSLEER. The CDR3 consists of 15 residues. Trimming cost V 1 base and J 0 bases, with 7 bases left between them. Here the CDR3 DNA reads TGCGCCAGCAGCCAAGCCACCGGCTCCTACAATGAGCAGTTCTTC. This encodes CASSQATGSYNEQFF.

The chain links TRBV9 to TRBJ1-2; 10 nucleotides line up with TRBD1. The germline gives CDR1 SGDLS, CDR2 YYNGEE. This CDR3 is built from 19 residues. Losses at the gene ends were 4 bases for V and 1 base for J; bases not matched to a gene: 16. The CDR3 spells CASSTKDGTGASFNYGYTF. The CDR3 bases are TGTGCCAGCAGCACTAAAGATGGGACAGGGGCGTCCTTTAACTATGGCTACACCTTC.

V and J are TRBV7-2 and TRBJ1-1, with D possibly being TRBD1 (5 bases). There are 14 residues in the CDR3. The germline V gene has CDR1 SGHTA and CDR2 FQGNSA. V lost 2 bases to trimming and J lost 5 bases, with 12 bases between them. CDR3 in amino acids: CASSLKRGETEAFF. The CDR3 DNA sequence: TGTGCCAGCAGCTTAAAGAGGGGAGAGACTGAAGCTTTCTTT.

The chain is built from TRBV10-3 and TRBJ2-3, with TRBD1 matching over 7 bases. CDR3 length equals 13 residues. Germline V gene sequence: CDR1 ENHRY, CDR2 SYGVKD. The junction had 2 bases not matched to a gene; V was cut back by 6 bases and J by 2 bases. The DNA of the CDR3 is TGTGCCATCAGAACAGGGGTCACAGATACGCAGTATTTT. It yields the protein CAIRTGVTDTQYF.

The chain combines TRBV28 with TRBJ1-5; D gene uncertain. CDR3 size: 14 residues. V was pared by 10 bases and J by 0 bases, with 13 bases between. Germline V gene sequence: CDR1 MDHEN, CDR2 SYDVKM. The CDR3 protein is CATQSSYSNQPQHF. The CDR3 coding sequence is TGTGCCACCCAATCATCCTATAGCAATCAGCCCCAGCATTTT.

This clone was seen once. The chain joins TRBV28 to TRBJ1-1; D not certain. Per germline, CDR1 MDHEN and CDR2 SYDVKM. The CDR3 consists of 12 residues. V lost 3 bases, J lost 9 bases, and 11 bases lay in between. CDR3 sequence: CASSFRHRQAFF. The CDR3 region has the DNA TGTGCCAGCAGTTTCCGACATAGACAAGCTTTCTTT.

This chain uses TRBV30 with TRBJ2-7; D unresolved. Per germline, CDR1 GTSNPN and CDR2 SVGIG (reference sequence). This CDR3 is 12 amino acids long. Trimming pared 2 bases from V and 4 bases from J, leaving 9 bases between. CDR3 residues: CAWSPTSYEQYF. The DNA for the CDR3 is TGTGCCTGGAGTCCTACCTCGTACGAGCAGTACTTC.